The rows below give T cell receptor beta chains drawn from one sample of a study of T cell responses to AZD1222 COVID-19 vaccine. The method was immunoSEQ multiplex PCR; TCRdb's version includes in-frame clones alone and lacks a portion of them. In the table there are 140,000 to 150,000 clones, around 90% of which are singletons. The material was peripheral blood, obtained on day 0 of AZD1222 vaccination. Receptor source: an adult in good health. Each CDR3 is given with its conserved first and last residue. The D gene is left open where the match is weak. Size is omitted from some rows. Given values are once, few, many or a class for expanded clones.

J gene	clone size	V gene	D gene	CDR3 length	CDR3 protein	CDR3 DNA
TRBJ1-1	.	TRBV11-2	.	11	CASTHQNGAFF	TGTGCCAGCACTCATCAAAACGGAGCTTTCTTT
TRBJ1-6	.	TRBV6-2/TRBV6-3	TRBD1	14	CASSRTGGDSPLHF	TGTGCCAGCAGTCGGACAGGGGGCGATTCACCCCTCCACTTT
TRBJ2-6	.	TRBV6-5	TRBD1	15	CASSYDRAGANVLTF	TGTGCCAGCAGTTACGACAGGGCTGGGGCCAACGTCCTGACTTTC
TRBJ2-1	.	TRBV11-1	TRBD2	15	CASSNLAGGHNEQFF	TGTGCCAGCAGCAACCTAGCGGGGGGGCACAATGAGCAGTTCTTC
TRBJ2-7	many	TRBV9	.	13	CASSALTAYEQYF	TGTGCCAGCAGCGCCTTGACAGCCTACGAGCAGTACTTC
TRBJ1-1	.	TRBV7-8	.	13	CASSLGRNTEAFF	TGTGCCAGCAGCTTAGGCAGGAACACTGAAGCTTTCTTT
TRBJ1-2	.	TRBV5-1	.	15	CASSLGAQSNYGYTF	TGCGCCAGCAGCTTGGGGGCGCAGAGTAACTATGGCTACACCTTC
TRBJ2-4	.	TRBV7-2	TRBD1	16	CASSKGRTGEKNIQYF	TGTGCCAGCAGTAAGGGCAGGACAGGGGAGAAAAACATTCAGTACTTC
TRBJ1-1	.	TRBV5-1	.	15	CASSLGARGVSEAFF	TGCGCCAGCAGCTTGGGCGCCAGGGGAGTGAGTGAAGCTTTCTTT
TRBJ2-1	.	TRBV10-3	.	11	CAISWGAEQFF	TGTGCCATCAGTTGGGGGGCTGAGCAGTTCTTC
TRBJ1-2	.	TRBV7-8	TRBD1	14	CASSLQGTGEGYTF	TGTGCCAGCAGCCTCCAGGGGACAGGGGAGGGCTACACCTTC
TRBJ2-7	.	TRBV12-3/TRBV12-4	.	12	CASSLHYSEQYF	TGTGCCAGCAGTCTCCACTATAGCGAGCAGTACTTC
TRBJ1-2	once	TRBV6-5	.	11	CASSRGEGYTF	TGTGCCAGCAGCCGCGGGGAGGGCTACACCTTC
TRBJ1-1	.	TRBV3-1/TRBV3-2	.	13	CASSQDSGREAFF	TGTGCCAGCAGCCAAGATTCGGGCAGGGAAGCTTTCTTT
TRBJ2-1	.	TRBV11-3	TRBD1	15	CASSPRGSSYNEQFF	TGTGCCAGCAGCCCCAGGGGGAGCTCCTACAATGAGCAGTTCTTC
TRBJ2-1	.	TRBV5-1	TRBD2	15	CASSRPSGRDREQFF	TGCGCCAGCAGCCGACCTAGCGGGAGAGATCGTGAGCAGTTCTTC
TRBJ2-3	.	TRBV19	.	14	CASSPDHGADTQYF	TGTGCCAGTAGTCCCGACCATGGGGCAGATACGCAGTATTTT
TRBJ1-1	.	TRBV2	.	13	CASSLSRDTEAFF	TGTGCCAGCAGCCTTAGCAGGGACACTGAAGCTTTCTTT
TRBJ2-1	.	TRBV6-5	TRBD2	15	CASSSRLAGGYEQFF	TGTGCCAGCAGTTCCCGACTAGCGGGGGGCTATGAGCAGTTCTTC
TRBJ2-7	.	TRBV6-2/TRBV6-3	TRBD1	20	CASSYNIWSSGQGSSYEQYF	TGTGCCAGCAGTTACAACATTTGGTCGTCGGGACAGGGATCCAGCTACGAGCAGTACTTC
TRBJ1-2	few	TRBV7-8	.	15	CASSLAYQGLDGYTF	TGTGCCAGCAGCTTAGCGTATCAGGGATTGGATGGCTACACCTTC
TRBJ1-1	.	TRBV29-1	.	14	CSVLPTGRSPEAFF	TGCAGCGTTTTACCCACAGGGAGATCACCCGAAGCTTTCTTT
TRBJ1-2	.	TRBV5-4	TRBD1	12	CASQDRGAGYTF	TGTGCCAGCCAGGACAGGGGGGCTGGCTACACCTTC
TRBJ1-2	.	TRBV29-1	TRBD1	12	CSVSTGDYGYTF	TGCAGCGTCTCGACAGGGGACTATGGCTACACCTTC
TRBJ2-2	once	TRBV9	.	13	CASSPPNTGELFF	TGTGCCAGCAGCCCGCCGAACACCGGGGAGCTGTTTTTT
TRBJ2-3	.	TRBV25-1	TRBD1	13	CASAGQGTDTQYF	TGTGCCAGCGCGGGACAGGGCACAGATACGCAGTATTTT
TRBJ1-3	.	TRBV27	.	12	CASSGGGNTIYF	TGTGCCAGCAGTGGGGGGGGGAACACCATATATTTT
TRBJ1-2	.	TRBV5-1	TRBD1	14	CASSYGTGGDGYTF	TGCGCCAGCAGCTACGGGACAGGAGGTGATGGCTACACCTTC
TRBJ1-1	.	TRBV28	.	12	CAIRTVNTEAFF	TGTGCCATCCGAACAGTAAACACTGAAGCTTTCTTT
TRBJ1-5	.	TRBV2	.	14	CASSDGGTGQPQHF	TGTGCCAGCAGTGACGGCGGTACGGGGCAGCCCCAGCATTTT
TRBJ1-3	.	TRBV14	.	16	CASSQGWGISGNTIYF	TGTGCCAGCAGCCAAGGTTGGGGCATATCTGGAAACACCATATATTTT